This T cell receptor beta chain was recorded in a study of cytomegalovirus exposure and HLA in healthy donors. The PCR employed 60 Vbeta primers together with 13 Jbeta primers. Original handling: Later analysis identified tens of millions of unique TCR beta chains, about 11 million shared. The repertoire was sequenced with immunoSEQ multiplex PCR; TCRdb's copy has only in-frame clones and lacks some. V and J calls and clone size are as listed in that table; D and trimming were resolved from the DNA. The sample has 200,000 or so clones; 80% to 85% are singletons. The specimen sequenced was PBMCs. The sequence derives from a woman aged 18-29 years in good health and CMV-seropositive.

Here the CDR3 reads CASKGQGHLYEQYV. The CDR3 DNA is TGTGCCAGCAAGGGACAGGGCCACCTCTACGAGCAGTACGTC. The chain couples TRBV28 to TRBJ2-7, with 9 bases fitting TRBD1. Trimming cost V 7 bases and J 3 bases; bases outside gene matches: 7. The CDR3 totals 14 residues. Germline V gene lookup returns CDR1 MDHEN and CDR2 SYDVKM.